Listed here are 29 T cell receptor beta chains from one sample, sequenced in a study of blood T cell repertoires in COVID-19. The protocol was immunoSEQ multiplex PCR, while the TCRdb copy is restricted to in-frame clones and leaves out a portion. The sample holds 260,000 or so clones, around 90% seen once. The sequenced sample was peripheral blood. The receptors were sampled from a man younger than 35 with active or convalescent COVID-19.

The chain has TRBV12-3 or TRBV12-4 and TRBJ2-5, with D perhaps matching TRBD2 (5 bases). The CDR3 runs 13 residues. With 6 bases removed from V and 4 bases from J, the gap between germline ends came to 12 bases. The CDR3 coding sequence is TGTGCCAGCAGCCGCCAGAGCGGAGAGACCCAGTACTTC. Translated, it gives CASSRQSGETQYF.

The rearrangement uses TRBV6-4 and TRBJ1-1, with D possibly TRBD1 on 5 matching bases. V shed 5 bases and J shed 8 bases, with 12 bases lying between them. Germline loops: CDR1 MRHNA, CDR2 SNTAGT. The CDR3 contains 12 residues. The CDR3 DNA reads TGTGCCAGCAGTTCAGGGCGGGGAGAAGCTTTCTTT. This sequence encodes CASSSGRGEAFF.

The V call is TRBV7-9, the J call TRBJ1-1; maybe TRBD1 (6 bases). The CDR3 extends over 12 amino acids. The V end was cut by 7 bases, the J end by 8 bases, with 14 bases between. The germline V gene encodes CDR1 SEHNR and CDR2 FQNEAQ (reference sequence). CDR3: CASTPGGAEAFF. CDR3 sequence (DNA): TGTGCCAGCACCCCTGGGGGGGCAGAAGCTTTCTTT.

The gene calls are TRBV6-6 and TRBJ1-4; 7 bases map to TRBD1. Germline lookup yields CDR1 MNHNY and CDR2 SVGAGI (reference sequence). This CDR3 spans 15 amino acids. V lost 8 bases, J lost 4 bases, and 10 bases stayed unmatched. The CDR3 region is CASQSTGTVNEKLFF. The CDR3 bases are TGTGCCAGCCAGTCAACCGGGACAGTTAATGAAAAACTGTTTTTT.

V is TRBV7-3 and J is TRBJ2-1; no clear D gene. Germline values: CDR1 SGHTA, CDR2 FQGTGA. CDR3 length: 12 residues. The germline V and J ends were trimmed by 1 base and 6 bases, with 4 bases remaining between them. CDR3 nucleotide sequence: TGTGCCAGCAGCTTAAATCTCAATGAGCAGTTCTTC. Translation: CASSLNLNEQFF.

The chain combines TRBV5-4 with TRBJ2-2; 8 bases are a match to TRBD2. The CDR3 runs to 12 residues. Per the germline V gene, CDR1 is SGHNT and CDR2 is YYREEE (reference sequence). CDR3 DNA sequence: TGTGGAAGCGGGGGGAACACCGGGGAGCTGTTTTTT. It specifies CGSGGNTGELFF. Drawing the rest from reference TRBV5-4 and TRBJ2-2, the complete variable domain is ETGVTQSPTHLIKTRGQQVTLRCSSQSGHNTVSWYQQALGQGPQFIFQYYREEENGRGNFPPRFSGLQFPNYSSELNVNALELDDSALYLCGSGGNTGELFFGEGSRLTVL.

The chain joins TRBV20-1 to TRBJ1-1; no clear D. In germline, CDR1 is DFQATT, CDR2 SNEGSKA (reference sequence). The CDR3 is 11 residues long. Trimming cost V 1 base and J 6 bases, with 6 bases left between them. This chain's CDR3 is CSARAVPEAFF. DNA for the CDR3: TGCAGTGCTAGAGCAGTTCCTGAAGCTTTCTTT.

The chain employs TRBV9 and TRBJ1-1, with 8 nucleotides matching TRBD1. The CDR3 length is 14 residues. The junction had 4 bases not matched to a gene; V was cut back by 2 bases and J by 4 bases. Germline V gives CDR1 SGDLS, CDR2 YYNGEE. The CDR3 bases are TGTGCCAGCAGCGTCGACAGGGGAAGCACTGAAGCTTTCTTT. Translating it yields CASSVDRGSTEAFF.

The CDR3 loop is CASDSGTSGGWGTDTQYF. CDR3 coding DNA: TGTGCTAGTGATTCAGGGACTAGTGGGGGCTGGGGCACAGATACGCAGTATTTT. The J gene is TRBJ2-3, the V gene TRBV12-5, with 8 bases identical to TRBD2. Trimming at V came to 7 bases and at J to 1 base, leaving 16 bases not matched to a gene. Germline CDR1 is LGHNT and CDR2 is FRNRAP. This CDR3 region has 18 residues.

CDR3 nucleotide sequence: TGTGCCAGCAGTTTCGGACAGGGAAGCTACGAGCAGTACTTC. It encodes CASSFGQGSYEQYF. The chain joins TRBV13 to TRBJ2-7, with TRBD1 matching over 8 bases. The CDR3 runs to 14 residues. Germline V gene lookup returns CDR1 PRHDT and CDR2 FYEKMQ (reference sequence). The V gene end was trimmed by 6 bases and the J gene end by 3 bases; junction bases not matched to a gene: 7.

The rearrangement uses TRBV6-4 and TRBJ2-3; 13 bases agree with TRBD2. The CDR3 has 15 amino acids. V lost 6 bases to trimming and J lost 4 bases; unmatched junction nucleotides: 4. CDR1 and CDR2 (germline): MRHNA, SNTAGT. The CDR3 bases are TGTGCCAGCAGCCTGACTAGCGGGGGGTCAGATACGCAGTATTTT. This encodes CASSLTSGGSDTQYF.

The chain uses TRBV3-1 (or the pseudogene TRBV3-2) and TRBJ2-1, with 9 bases matching TRBD2. J was trimmed by 11 bases and V by 1 base; bases with no gene match: 12. This CDR3 comprises 16 residues. CDR1 is LGHDT, CDR2 YNNKEL, per germline (reference sequence). The CDR3 coding sequence is TGTGCCAGCAGCCAAGCAAGCGCGGGGGGGCCATCGAAGCAGTTCTTC. It codes for CASSQASAGGPSKQFF.

The chain links TRBV12-3 or TRBV12-4 to TRBJ1-4; D unresolved. Trimming took 5 bases from V and 8 from J, leaving 12 bases between them. This CDR3 comprises 13 residues. The CDR3 nucleotides read TGTGCCAGCAGTAGGACTGGGTGGGAAAAACTGTTTTTT. It yields the protein CASSRTGWEKLFF.

The chain recombines TRBV5-1 with TRBJ1-1, with D possibly matching TRBD1 (5 bases). Germline values: CDR1 SGHRS, CDR2 YFSETQ. V was trimmed by 4 bases and J by 4 bases, leaving 11 bases between them. CDR3 length: 13 amino acids. CDR3 loop: CASSPRTGTEAFF. The CDR3 DNA is TGCGCCAGCAGCCCGCGAACAGGCACTGAAGCTTTCTTT.

The chain couples TRBV6-2 or TRBV6-3 to TRBJ2-7; tentatively, D is TRBD1 (5 bases). Looked up from germline, CDR1 is MNHEY and CDR2 is SVGEGT. Trimming removed 4 bases from V and 2 bases from J, with 12 bases in between. This CDR3 is built from 14 residues. CDR3: CASSSQDRPYEQYF. In nucleotides, the CDR3 is TGTGCCAGCAGTTCCCAAGACAGACCCTACGAGCAGTACTTC.

This chain connects TRBV6-1 to TRBJ1-2; D unclear. This CDR3 spans 15 amino acids. Germline V gene data show CDR1 as MNHNS and CDR2 as SASEGT. Deletions cut 1 base from V and 3 bases from J, with 12 bases between. The CDR3 loop is CASSEEDRGYYGYTF. As DNA, the CDR3 is TGTGCCAGCAGTGAAGAGGACCGAGGGTACTATGGCTACACCTTC.

This clone was counted only a few times. The chain employs TRBV5-6 and TRBJ2-7; 10 nucleotides align to TRBD1. The CDR3 contains 16 residues. Germline V gene lookup returns CDR1 SGHDT and CDR2 YYEEEE. After removal of 4 bases from V and 6 bases from J, the junction contained 13 bases not matched to a gene. The CDR3, as DNA: TGTGCCAGCAGCCTGTCTCCGGGACAGGGGTTCTTCGAGCAGTACTTC. Encoded protein: CASSLSPGQGFFEQYF.

CDR3 sequence: CASSGAGTGYGYTF. CDR3 nucleotides: TGTGCCAGCAGCGGCGCCGGGACAGGGTATGGCTACACCTTC. The chain recombines TRBV6-5 with TRBJ1-2; 9 bases align to TRBD1. This CDR3 spans 14 amino acids. Germline V gene sequence: CDR1 MNHEY, CDR2 SVGAGI. V shed 6 bases and J 5 bases; nucleotides not matched to a gene: 7.

V usage is TRBV5-1 and J usage is TRBJ1-6; 12 nucleotides match TRBD1. The CDR3 totals 15 residues. Germline V CDR1 and CDR2: SGHRS, YFSETQ. Germline trimming cut 4 bases from V and 10 bases from J; bases unmatched to any gene: 6. The CDR3 reads CASSPGQGAESPLHF. The CDR3 coding sequence is TGCGCCAGCAGCCCGGGACAGGGGGCAGAATCACCCCTCCACTTT.

This chain joins TRBV5-4 and TRBJ1-2; D remains ambiguous. Germline V gives CDR1 SGHNT, CDR2 YYREEE (reference sequence). CDR3 length: 13 amino acids. Trimming shortened V by 3 bases and J by 2 bases, and 8 bases separated the two germline ends. CDR3 loop: CASSYTRNYGYTF. CDR3 bases: TGTGCCAGCAGCTATACACGCAACTATGGCTACACCTTC.

A remark on this clone: Other nucleotide sequences in the sample specify the same CDR3. V and J are TRBV12-5 and TRBJ2-2; D is unresolved. The CDR3 runs to 15 residues. CDR1 and CDR2 (germline): LGHNT, FRNRAP. The ends were cut back, 2 bases at V and 1 base at J, with 8 bases in the middle. In DNA, the CDR3 is TGTGCTAGTGGTTTGTCGGCAGGGAACACCGGGGAGCTGTTTTTT. Its protein is CASGLSAGNTGELFF.

The rearrangement links TRBV7-8 to TRBJ2-4, with 7 bases matching TRBD1. Germline CDR1 is SGHVS and CDR2 is FQNEAQ. V lost 4 bases, J lost 6 bases, and 6 bases stayed unmatched. The CDR3 totals 14 residues. The CDR3, as DNA: TGTGCCAGCAGCTCAGACAGACAGGGAAACATTCAGTACTTC. Its protein product is CASSSDRQGNIQYF.

The CDR3 DNA reads as TGTGCTAGTGGTCCAGGTTATGGGTCGACTGAAGCTTTCTTT. Translating gives CASGPGYGSTEAFF. V gene TRBV12-5 combines with J gene TRBJ1-1; D call uncertain. The ends were cut back, 5 bases at V and 5 bases at J, with 15 bases in the middle. Germline V gives CDR1 LGHNT, CDR2 FRNRAP. The CDR3 is made up of 14 amino acids.

The chain recombines TRBV24-1 with TRBJ1-1; 7 nucleotides align to TRBD1. The ends lost 1 base at V and 4 bases at J; junction bases unmatched: 8. CDR1 is KGHDR, CDR2 SFDVKD, per germline. CDR3 length: 16 residues. CDR3 sequence: CATSDFEQQGRTEAFF. DNA for the CDR3: TGTGCCACCAGTGATTTTGAGCAACAGGGGCGCACTGAAGCTTTCTTT.

This rearrangement joins TRBV6-5 to TRBJ2-5; TRBD2 aligns across 13 bases. Germline V gene sequence: CDR1 MNHEY, CDR2 SVGAGI. CDR3 length equals 16 residues. V lost 2 bases to trimming and J lost 4 bases; unmatched junction nucleotides: 4. The CDR3: CASSYGTSGAPETQYF. The CDR3 coding sequence is TGTGCCAGCAGTTACGGGACTAGCGGGGCCCCAGAGACCCAGTACTTC.

The chain recombines TRBV2 with TRBJ1-5; tentative D call: TRBD1 (6 bases). Germline loops: CDR1 SNHLY, CDR2 FYNNEI. V shed 7 bases and J shed 6 bases, with 19 bases lying between them. The CDR3 is 15 amino acids. This chain's CDR3 is CASKTGQIGSQPQHF. For the CDR3, the DNA is TGTGCCAGCAAAACAGGGCAGATCGGCAGTCAGCCCCAGCATTTT.

The gene calls are TRBV6-5 and TRBJ2-1; D possibly corresponds to TRBD2 (6 bases). Trimming took 3 bases from V and 0 from J, leaving 12 bases between them. There are 16 residues in the CDR3. CDR1 and CDR2 (germline): MNHEY, SVGAGI. This CDR3 reads CASSYRRESSYNEQFF. DNA of the CDR3: TGTGCCAGCAGTTATCGGAGGGAGAGCTCCTACAATGAGCAGTTCTTC.

The V and J genes are TRBV4-3 and TRBJ1-1; D is perhaps TRBD1 (5 bases). Trimming left V 1 base short and J 5 bases short, with 14 bases between. This CDR3 has 15 amino acids. In germline, CDR1 is LGHNA, CDR2 YSLEER. The CDR3 DNA reads TGCGCCAGCAGCCAAGCCGGTGGGGGGGGGACTGAAGCTTTCTTT. Protein product: CASSQAGGGGTEAFF.

The rearrangement links TRBV3-1 (or the pseudogene TRBV3-2) to TRBJ2-7; D might be TRBD2 (6 bases). The ends were cut back, 5 bases at V and 5 bases at J, with 19 bases in the middle. CDR1 is LGHDT, CDR2 YNNKEL, per germline (reference sequence). The CDR3 sequence is 15 residues long. CDR3 DNA sequence: TGTGCCAGCAGCGGAGGGTGGAGTCTTTTCAACGAGCAGTACTTC. This gives the protein CASSGGWSLFNEQYF.